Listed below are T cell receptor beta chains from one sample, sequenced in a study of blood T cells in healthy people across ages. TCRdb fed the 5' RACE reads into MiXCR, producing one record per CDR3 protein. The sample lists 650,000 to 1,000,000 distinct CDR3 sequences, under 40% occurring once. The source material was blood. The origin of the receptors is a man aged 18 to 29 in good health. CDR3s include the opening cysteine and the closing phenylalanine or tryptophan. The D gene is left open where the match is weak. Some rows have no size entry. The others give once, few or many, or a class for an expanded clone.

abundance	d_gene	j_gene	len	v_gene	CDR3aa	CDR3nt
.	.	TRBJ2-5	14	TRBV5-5	CASSLDTRGETQYF	TGTGCCAGCAGCTTGGACACTAGGGGGGAGACCCAGTACTTC
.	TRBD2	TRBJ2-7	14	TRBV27	CASKYTRGGREQYF	TGTGCCAGCAAATACACCCGGGGGGGGCGCGAGCAGTACTTC
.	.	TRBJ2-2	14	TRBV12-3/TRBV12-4	CASSPGTPTGELFF	TGTGCCAGCAGCCCGGGGACCCCCACCGGGGAGCTGTTTTTT
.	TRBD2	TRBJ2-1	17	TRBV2	CASSDPRLAGACNEQFF	TGTGCCAGCAGTGACCCCAGACTAGCGGGGGCCTGCAATGAGCAGTTCTTC
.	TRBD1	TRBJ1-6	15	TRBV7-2	CASSQGGSSNSPLHF	TGTGCCAGCAGTCAGGGGGGCAGCTCGAATTCACCCCTCCACTTT
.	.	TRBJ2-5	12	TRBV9	CASSGEEGEQYF	TGTGCCAGCAGCGGAGAAGAGGGTGAGCAGTACTTC
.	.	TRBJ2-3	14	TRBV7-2	CASSLGSATDTQYF	TGTGCCAGCAGCTTAGGGTCTGCCACAGATACGCAGTATTTT
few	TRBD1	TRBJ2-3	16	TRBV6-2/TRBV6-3	CASRPRTGRWTDTQYF	TGTGCCAGCAGGCCAAGGACAGGGAGGTGGACAGATACGCAGTATTTT
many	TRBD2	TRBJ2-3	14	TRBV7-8	CASSSTSGRDTQYF	TGTGCCAGCAGCTCGACTAGCGGGAGAGATACGCAGTATTTT
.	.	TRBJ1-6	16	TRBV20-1	CSARSGAGPYNSPLHF	TGCAGTGCTAGATCAGGGGCCGGACCCTATAATTCACCCCTCCACTTT
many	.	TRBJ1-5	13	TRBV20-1	CSVEGLGNQPQHF	TGCAGTGTTGAGGGCTTAGGCAATCAGCCCCAGCATTTT
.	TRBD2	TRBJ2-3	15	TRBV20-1	CSASGAGGGTDTQYF	TGCAGTGCTAGCGGAGCGGGGGGTGGCACAGATACGCAGTATTTT
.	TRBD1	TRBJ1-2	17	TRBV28	CASSGIHDRGRYYGYTF	TGTGCCAGCAGTGGAATCCATGACAGGGGGCGATACTATGGCTACACCTTC
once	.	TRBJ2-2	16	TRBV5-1	CASSLDRRPNTGELFF	TGCGCCAGCAGCTTGGATCGTAGGCCGAACACCGGGGAGCTGTTTTTT
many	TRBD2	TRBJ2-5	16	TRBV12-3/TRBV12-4	CASSPIYSAGRETQYF	TGTGCCAGCAGTCCCATTTACTCAGCGGGGCGAGAGACCCAGTACTTC
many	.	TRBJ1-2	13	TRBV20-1	CSARRRPADGYTF	TGCAGTGCTAGAAGGCGTCCGGCCGATGGCTACACCTTC
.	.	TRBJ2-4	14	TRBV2	CASSELAAKNIQYF	TGTGCCAGCAGTGAACTAGCGGCCAAAAACATTCAGTACTTC
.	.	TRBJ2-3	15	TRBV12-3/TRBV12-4	CASAQEGTSTDTQYF	TGTGCCAGCGCCCAGGAGGGTACAAGCACAGATACGCAGTATTTT
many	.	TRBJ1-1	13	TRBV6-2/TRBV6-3	CASSYRDNTEAFF	TGTGCCAGCAGTTACCGGGACAACACTGAAGCTTTCTTT
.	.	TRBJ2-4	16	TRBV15	CATSRDHAYRGREQYF	TGTGCCACCAGCAGAGATCATGCATACAGGGGACGGGAGCAGTACTTC
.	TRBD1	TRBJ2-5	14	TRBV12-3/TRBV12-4	CASSSIQGRETQYF	TGTGCCAGCAGTTCAATACAGGGGCGGGAGACCCAGTACTTC
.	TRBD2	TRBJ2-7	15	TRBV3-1	CASSQAGTSAYEQYF	TGTGCCAGCAGCCAAGCGGGGACTAGCGCGTACGAGCAGTACTTC
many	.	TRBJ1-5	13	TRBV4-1	CASSQFVDQPQHF	TGCGCCAGCAGCCAGTTCGTGGATCAGCCCCAGCATTTT
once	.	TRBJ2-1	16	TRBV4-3	CASSQDSSGNHNEQFF	TGCGCCAGCAGCCAAGATTCCAGCGGAAACCACAATGAGCAGTTCTTC
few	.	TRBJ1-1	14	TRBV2	CASSVSTANTEAFF	TGTGCCAGCAGTGTATCGACGGCGAACACTGAAGCTTTCTTT
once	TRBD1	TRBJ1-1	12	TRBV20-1	CILDRANTEAFF	TGCATTTTAGACAGGGCGAACACTGAAGCTTTCTTT
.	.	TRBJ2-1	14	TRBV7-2	CASSLVTSFYEQFF	TGTGCCAGCAGTCTGGTCACTAGCTTTTATGAGCAGTTCTTC
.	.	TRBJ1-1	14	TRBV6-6	CASSVGGRDTEAFF	TGTGCCAGCAGTGTTGGGGGACGGGACACTGAAGCTTTCTTT
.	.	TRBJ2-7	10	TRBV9	CASSGNEQYF	TGTGCCAGCAGCGGGAATGAGCAGTACTTC
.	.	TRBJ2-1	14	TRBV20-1	CSALELILNNEQFF	TGCAGTGCACTGGAACTGATCCTCAACAATGAGCAGTTCTTC
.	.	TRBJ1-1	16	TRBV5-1	CASSLAGLNRNTEAFF	TGCGCCAGCAGCTTGGCCGGGCTGAATCGAAACACTGAAGCTTTCTTT
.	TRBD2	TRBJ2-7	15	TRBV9	CASSGSGGSYNEQYF	TGTGCCAGCAGCGGTAGCGGGGGCTCCTACAATGAGCAGTACTTC
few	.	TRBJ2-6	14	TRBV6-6	CASSYSVGANVLTF	TGTGCCAGCAGTTACTCGGTTGGGGCCAACGTCCTGACTTTC